This T cell receptor (beta chain) was recorded in a study of somatic mutations in cytotoxic T cells in rheumatoid arthritis. Study-wide context: Flow sorting of some V beta antibody-stained T cells reached nearly 100% purity, with V beta1+ cells also TCRB-sequenced.

CDR1 is SGHRS and CDR2 is YFSETQ in the germline V gene. V was cut by 4 bases and J by 2 bases, with 12 bases left in between. The CDR3 loop spans 14 amino acids. Regarding this clone: Its antigen is not known.

The protocol was immunoSEQ multiplex PCR, while the TCRdb copy is restricted to in-frame clones and leaves out a portion. Here the sample spans more than 10,000 clones, around 89% being singletons. Findings of the study overall: Patients with rheumatoid arthritis, but not healthy controls, had CD8+ clonality that increased with age. The top CD8+ clone topped 20% of CD8+ cells in about an eighth of the roughly 65 patients. Unidentified antigens were the targets of the expanded CD8+ clones.

The clonotype comes from a woman aged 18-29 years with rheumatoid arthritis. The specimen sequenced was CD4+ T cells sorted from blood. The rearrangement uses TRBV5-1 and TRBJ1-2, with D unclear. CDR3 bases: TGCGCCAGCAGCCCGGTTGGGGAGAACTATGGCTACACCTTC. Protein sequence: CASSPVGENYGYTF.